These 9 T cell receptor beta chains originate from one sample sequenced in a study of blood T cell repertoires in COVID-19 (TCRdb year 2020). Libraries came from the immunoSEQ multiplex PCR assay. In its TCRdb copy, this immuneACCESS table keeps in-frame sequences only and misses some clones. Where compared with another copy, unresolved V genes explain less than half of these, and the others have no known cause. Present in this sample are over 150,000 clones, approximately 85% of which were seen just once. The ten biggest clones cover less than 3.5% of the sample. The specimen was peripheral blood. Receptors originate from a woman aged 80 or over with COVID-19, enrolled during active disease.

The chain's CDR3 is CASSPKWDFPYEQYF. The CDR3 nucleotides read TGTGCCAGCTCACCAAAATGGGACTTTCCCTACGAGCAGTACTTC. This chain connects TRBV18 to TRBJ2-7, with D possibly being TRBD2 (6 bases). V was trimmed by 2 bases and J by 2 bases, leaving 13 bases between them. The CDR3 consists of 15 residues. CDR1 and CDR2 from the germline V gene are KGHSH and LQKENI.

The chain links TRBV5-1 to TRBJ2-5, with 10 nucleotides matching TRBD1. Trimming at V came to 0 bases and at J to 4 bases, leaving 3 bases not matched to a gene. The CDR3 is 15 amino acids. The germline V gene has CDR1 SGHRS and CDR2 YFSETQ. CDR3 bases: TGCGCCAGCAGCTTGGGGACAGGGGGAGGAGAGACCCAGTACTTC. Its protein is CASSLGTGGGETQYF. The entire variable domain, with the rest obtained from reference TRBV5-1 and TRBJ2-5, is as follows: KAGVTQTPRYLIKTRGQQVTLSCSPISGHRSVSWYQQTPGQGLQFLFEYFSETQRNKGNFPGRFSGRQFSNSRSEMNVSTLELGDSALYLCASSLGTGGGETQYFGPGTRLLVL.

Only a few counts were recorded for this clone. CDR3 sequence: CSASLTGMRGYTF. CDR3 DNA sequence: TGCAGTGCTAGTTTGACGGGGATGCGGGGCTACACCTTC. The chain has TRBV20-1 and TRBJ1-2; D not certain. The CDR3 consists of 13 residues. The V end was cut by 3 bases, the J end by 8 bases, with 16 bases between. Germline V gives CDR1 DFQATT, CDR2 SNEGSKA (reference sequence).

The gene calls are TRBV2 and TRBJ2-7; the match to TRBD2 covers 11 bases. The CDR3 has 14 amino acids. The V and J ends lost 2 bases and 3 bases, in that order; junction bases with no gene match: 0. The V gene's germline CDR1 is SNHLY and CDR2 FYNNEI. In DNA form, the CDR3 reads TGTGCCAGCAGTGAACTAGCGGGAGGCTACGAGCAGTACTTC. Its protein is CASSELAGGYEQYF.

This chain links TRBV6-4 with TRBJ1-1; D is ambiguous. This CDR3 contains 13 residues. CDR1 is MRHNA and CDR2 is SNTAGT in the germline V gene. The V end lost 3 bases, the J end lost 0 bases, and 5 bases lay between the germline ends. The CDR3 coding sequence is TGTGCCAGCAGTGAACAAGTGAACACTGAAGCTTTCTTT. Its protein product is CASSEQVNTEAFF.

This chain connects TRBV9 to TRBJ2-3, with D perhaps matching TRBD2 (5 bases). Germline CDR1 SGDLS, CDR2 YYNGEE. The V gene lost 0 bases and the J gene lost 2 bases, with 13 bases spanning the gap. The CDR3 totals 16 residues. The CDR3 DNA is TGTGCCAGCAGCGTAGGAGGCGGGCCGAACACAGATACGCAGTATTTT. This encodes CASSVGGGPNTDTQYF.

The gene calls are TRBV15 and TRBJ2-5; TRBD1 matches 7 bases. Trimming at V came to 3 bases and at J to 1 base, leaving 11 bases not matched to a gene. Germline V lookup: CDR1 LNHNV, CDR2 YYDKDF (reference sequence). This CDR3 spans 17 amino acids. The CDR3 coding sequence is TGTGCCACCAGCAGTGGGCTGGGACAGTATACCCAAGAGACCCAGTACTTC. It encodes CATSSGLGQYTQETQYF.

This chain links TRBV10-3 with TRBJ2-1; 7 positions agree with TRBD2. Trimming cost V 10 bases and J 7 bases; bases outside gene matches: 10. CDR1 is ENHRY and CDR2 is SYGVKD in the germline V gene. This CDR3 region has 13 residues. CDR3 protein: CATRVPGGNEQFF. The CDR3 bases are TGTGCCACCAGGGTACCGGGAGGAAATGAGCAGTTCTTC.

In the case of this clone: Other nucleotide sequences in the sample specify the same CDR3. J is TRBJ2-3 and V is TRBV2; TRBD1 aligns across 7 bases. CDR3 length: 13 amino acids. Germline V gene data show CDR1 as SNHLY and CDR2 as FYNNEI. Unmatched junction bases numbered 2, after V lost 7 bases and J lost 1 base. The CDR3 is CASNGQGTDTQYF. Here the CDR3 DNA reads TGTGCCAGCAATGGACAGGGCACAGATACGCAGTATTTT.